This TCR beta chain emerged from a study of cytomegalovirus exposure and HLA in healthy donors. Regarding the study as a whole: In a later analysis, a missense DCLRE1C variant was linked to TCR beta V- and J-gene trimming.

Concerning this clone itself: Its specificity is not known.

PCR involved 60 Vbeta and 13 Jbeta primers. Generated by immunoSEQ multiplex PCR, the TCRdb table keeps only in-frame clones and is missing some. The sample lists around 99,000 clones, about 86% occurring once. Per germline, CDR1 SGHAT and CDR2 FQNNGV. CDR3 length: 14 residues. With 0 bases removed from V and 7 bases from J, the gap between germline ends came to 13 bases. The sample comprised PBMCs. V is TRBV11-2 and J is TRBJ2-7, with TRBD2 as a possible D gene (5 bases). This clonotype was obtained from a woman in her twenties or thirties in good health and CMV-seronegative. The CDR3 nucleotides are TGTGCCAGCAGCTTAGATCCTCTAGCACGGGAGCAGTACTTC. It yields the protein CASSLDPLAREQYF.